This TCR beta chain stems from a study of blood T cell repertoires in COVID-19. In the authors' workflow: It was from reference gene primer amplification that nucleated cell counts were estimated. Assay used: immunoSEQ multiplex PCR; TCRdb lists only in-frame clones, some missing. D and trimming come from the DNA, and the V and J calls and clone size come from that table. The sample records approximately 54,000 clones, 75% to 95% being singletons. Germline assignment: CDR1 MGHDK and CDR2 SYGVNS. V gave up 3 bases and J gave up 8 bases, with 10 bases separating them. This CDR3 is built from 13 residues.

The sequence was obtained from a woman aged 40 to 50 with active COVID-19. The chain is built from TRBV25-1 and TRBJ1-4; TRBD1 is a possible D gene (6 bases). The sequencing sample was made of peripheral blood. CDR3 in amino acids: CASSEAGVEKLFF. The DNA of the CDR3 is TGTGCCAGCAGTGAGGCAGGGGTCGAAAAACTGTTTTTT. Complete variable domain (other parts from reference TRBV25-1 and TRBJ1-4): EADIYQTPRYLVIGTGKKITLECSQTMGHDKMYWYQQDPGMELHLIHYSYGVNSTEKGDLSSESTVSRIRTEHFPLTLESARPSHTSQYLCASSEAGVEKLFFGSGTQLSVL.